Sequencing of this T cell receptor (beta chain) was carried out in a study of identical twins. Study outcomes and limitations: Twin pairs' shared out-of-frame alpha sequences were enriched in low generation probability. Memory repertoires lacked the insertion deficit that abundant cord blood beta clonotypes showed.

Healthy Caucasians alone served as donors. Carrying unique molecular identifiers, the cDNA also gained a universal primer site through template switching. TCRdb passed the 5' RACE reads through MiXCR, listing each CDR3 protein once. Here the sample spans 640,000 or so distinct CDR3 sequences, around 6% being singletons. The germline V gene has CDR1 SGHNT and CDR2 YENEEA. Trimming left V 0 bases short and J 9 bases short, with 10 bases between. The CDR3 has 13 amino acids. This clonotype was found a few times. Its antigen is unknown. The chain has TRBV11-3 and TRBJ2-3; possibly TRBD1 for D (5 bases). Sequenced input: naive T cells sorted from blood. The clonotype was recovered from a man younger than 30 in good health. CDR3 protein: CASSLEGRRTQYF. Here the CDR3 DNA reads TGTGCCAGCAGCTTAGAGGGGCGTAGGACGCAGTATTTT.